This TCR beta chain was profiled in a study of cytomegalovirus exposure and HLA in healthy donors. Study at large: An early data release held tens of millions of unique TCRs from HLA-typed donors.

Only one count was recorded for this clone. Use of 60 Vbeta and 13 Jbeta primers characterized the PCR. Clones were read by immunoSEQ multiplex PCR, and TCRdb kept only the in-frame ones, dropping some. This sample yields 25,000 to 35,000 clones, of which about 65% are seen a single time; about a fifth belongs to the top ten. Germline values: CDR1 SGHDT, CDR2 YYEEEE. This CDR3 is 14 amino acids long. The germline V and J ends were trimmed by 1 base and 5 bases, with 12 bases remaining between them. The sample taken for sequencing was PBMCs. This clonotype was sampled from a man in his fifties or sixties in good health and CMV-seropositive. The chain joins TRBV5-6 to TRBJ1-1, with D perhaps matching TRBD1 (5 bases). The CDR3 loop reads CASSLFAGNTEAFF. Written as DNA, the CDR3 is TGTGCCAGCAGCTTGTTTGCAGGGAATACTGAAGCTTTCTTT.